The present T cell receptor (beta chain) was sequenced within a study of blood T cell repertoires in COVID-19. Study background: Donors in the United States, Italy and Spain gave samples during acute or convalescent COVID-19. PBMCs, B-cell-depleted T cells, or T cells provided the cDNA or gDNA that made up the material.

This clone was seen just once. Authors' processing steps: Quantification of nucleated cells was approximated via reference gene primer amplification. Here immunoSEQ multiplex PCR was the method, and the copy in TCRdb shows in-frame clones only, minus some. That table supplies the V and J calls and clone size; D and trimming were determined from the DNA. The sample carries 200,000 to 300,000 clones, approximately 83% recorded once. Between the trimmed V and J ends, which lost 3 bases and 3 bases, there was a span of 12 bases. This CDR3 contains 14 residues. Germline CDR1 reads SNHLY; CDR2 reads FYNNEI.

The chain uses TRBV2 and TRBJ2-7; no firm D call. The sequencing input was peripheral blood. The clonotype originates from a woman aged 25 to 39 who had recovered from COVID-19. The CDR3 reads CASSDPRFIYEQYF. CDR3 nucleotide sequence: TGTGCCAGCAGTGATCCCAGGTTTATCTACGAGCAGTACTTC.